This entry concerns a single T cell receptor (beta chain). This specimen belongs to a study of blood T cell repertoires in COVID-19. Across the study: PBMCs, B-cell-depleted T cells, or T cells were the source of the cDNA or gDNA that made up the material.

The CDR3 is made up of 14 amino acids. Germline CDR1 and CDR2: MNHEY and SVGAGI. J was trimmed by 3 bases and V by 6 bases; bases with no gene match: 5. Assay used: immunoSEQ multiplex PCR; TCRdb lists only in-frame clones, some missing. Here the sample spans about 150,000 clones, 80% to 90% being singletons. Sequencing was done on a sample of peripheral blood. The TCR comes from an older man with acute or convalescent COVID-19. The rearrangement joins TRBV6-5 to TRBJ1-3; the match to TRBD1 covers 7 bases. CDR3: CASRNRGYGNTIYF. The CDR3 nucleotides read TGTGCCAGCAGGAACAGGGGTTATGGAAACACCATATATTTT.